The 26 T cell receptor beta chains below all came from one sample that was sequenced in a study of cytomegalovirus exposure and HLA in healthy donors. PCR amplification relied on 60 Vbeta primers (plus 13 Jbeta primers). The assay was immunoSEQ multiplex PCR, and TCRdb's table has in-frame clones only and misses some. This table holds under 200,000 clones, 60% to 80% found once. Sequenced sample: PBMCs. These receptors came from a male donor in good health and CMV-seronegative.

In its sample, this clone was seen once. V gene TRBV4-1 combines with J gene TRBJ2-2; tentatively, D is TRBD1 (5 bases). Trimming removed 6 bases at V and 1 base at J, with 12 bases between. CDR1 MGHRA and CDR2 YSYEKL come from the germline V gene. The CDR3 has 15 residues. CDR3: CASRFRVMNTGELFF. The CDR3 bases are TGCGCCAGCAGATTCAGGGTTATGAACACCGGGGAGCTGTTTTTT.

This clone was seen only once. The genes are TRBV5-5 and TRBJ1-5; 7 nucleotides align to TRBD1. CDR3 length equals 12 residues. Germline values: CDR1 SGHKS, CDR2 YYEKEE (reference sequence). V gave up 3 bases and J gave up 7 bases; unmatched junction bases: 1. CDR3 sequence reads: CASSSGGQPQHF. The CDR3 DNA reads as TGTGCCAGCAGCTCAGGGGGACAGCCCCAGCATTTT.

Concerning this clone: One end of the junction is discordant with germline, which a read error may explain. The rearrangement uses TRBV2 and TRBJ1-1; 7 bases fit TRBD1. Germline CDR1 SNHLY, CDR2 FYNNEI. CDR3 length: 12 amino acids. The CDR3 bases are TGTGCCAGCACTGAAGGGGGCTTTGAAGCTTTCTTT. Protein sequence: CASTEGGFEAFF.

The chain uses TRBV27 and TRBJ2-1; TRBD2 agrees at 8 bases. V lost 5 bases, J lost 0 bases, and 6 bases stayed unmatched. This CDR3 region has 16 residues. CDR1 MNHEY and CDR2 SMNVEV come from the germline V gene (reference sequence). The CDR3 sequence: CASSPLAGSSYNEQFF. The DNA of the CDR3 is TGTGCCAGCAGTCCATTAGCGGGGAGCTCCTACAATGAGCAGTTCTTC.

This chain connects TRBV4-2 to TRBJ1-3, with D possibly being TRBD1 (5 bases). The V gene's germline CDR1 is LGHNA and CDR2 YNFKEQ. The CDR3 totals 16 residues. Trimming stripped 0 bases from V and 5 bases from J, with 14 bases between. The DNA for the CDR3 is TGTGCCAGCAGCCAAGATGGGGCAGGTTTGAGAAACACCATATATTTT. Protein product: CASSQDGAGLRNTIYF.

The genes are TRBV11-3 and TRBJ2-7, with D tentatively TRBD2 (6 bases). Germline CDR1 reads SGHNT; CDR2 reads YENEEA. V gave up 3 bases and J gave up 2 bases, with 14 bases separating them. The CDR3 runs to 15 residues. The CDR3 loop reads CASSFSSAFPYEQYF. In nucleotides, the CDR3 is TGTGCCAGCAGCTTTTCTAGCGCCTTCCCCTACGAGCAGTACTTC.

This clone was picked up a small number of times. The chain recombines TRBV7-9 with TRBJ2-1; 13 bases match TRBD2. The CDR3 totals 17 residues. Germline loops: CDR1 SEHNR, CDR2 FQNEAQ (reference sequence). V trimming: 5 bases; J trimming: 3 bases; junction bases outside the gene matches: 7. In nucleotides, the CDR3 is TGTGCCAGCAGCCCGCGACTAGCGGGGGGCCTCTACAATGAGCAGTTCTTC. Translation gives CASSPRLAGGLYNEQFF.

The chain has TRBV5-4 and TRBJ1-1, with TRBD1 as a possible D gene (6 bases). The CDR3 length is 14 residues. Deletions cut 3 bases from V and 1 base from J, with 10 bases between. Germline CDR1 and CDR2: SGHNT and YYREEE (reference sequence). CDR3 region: CASSSRDKNTEAFF. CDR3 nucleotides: TGTGCCAGCAGCTCCCGGGACAAGAACACTGAAGCTTTCTTT.

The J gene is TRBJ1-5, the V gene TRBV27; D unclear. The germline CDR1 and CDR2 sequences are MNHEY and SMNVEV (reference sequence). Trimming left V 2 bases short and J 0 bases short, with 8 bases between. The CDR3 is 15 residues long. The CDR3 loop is CASSLAQYSNQPQHF. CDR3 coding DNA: TGTGCCAGCAGTTTAGCACAGTATAGCAATCAGCCCCAGCATTTT.

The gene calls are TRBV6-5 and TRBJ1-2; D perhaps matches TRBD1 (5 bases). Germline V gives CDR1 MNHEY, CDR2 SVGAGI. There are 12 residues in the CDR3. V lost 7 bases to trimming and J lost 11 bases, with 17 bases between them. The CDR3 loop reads CASTRQGSIYTF. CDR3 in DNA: TGTGCCAGCACGCGGCAGGGTTCAATATACACCTTC.

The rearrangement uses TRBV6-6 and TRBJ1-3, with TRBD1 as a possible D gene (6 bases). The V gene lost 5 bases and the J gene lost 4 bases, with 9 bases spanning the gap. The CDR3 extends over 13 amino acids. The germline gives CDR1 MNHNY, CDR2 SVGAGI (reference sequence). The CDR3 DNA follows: TGTGCCAGCAGTGACAGGAAAGGAAACACCATATATTTT. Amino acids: CASSDRKGNTIYF.

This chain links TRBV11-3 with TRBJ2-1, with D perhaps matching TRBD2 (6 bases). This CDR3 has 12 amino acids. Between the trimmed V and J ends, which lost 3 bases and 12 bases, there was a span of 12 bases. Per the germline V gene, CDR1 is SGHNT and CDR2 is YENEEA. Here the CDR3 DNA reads TGTGCCAGCAGCTTCAGTGGAGCGGGGCAGTTCTTC. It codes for CASSFSGAGQFF.

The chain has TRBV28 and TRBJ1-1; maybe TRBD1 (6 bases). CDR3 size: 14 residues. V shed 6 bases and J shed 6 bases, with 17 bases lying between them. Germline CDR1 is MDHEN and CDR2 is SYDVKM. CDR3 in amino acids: CASRLTGFSAEAFF. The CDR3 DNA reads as TGTGCCAGCAGGCTAACAGGGTTTAGCGCTGAAGCTTTCTTT.

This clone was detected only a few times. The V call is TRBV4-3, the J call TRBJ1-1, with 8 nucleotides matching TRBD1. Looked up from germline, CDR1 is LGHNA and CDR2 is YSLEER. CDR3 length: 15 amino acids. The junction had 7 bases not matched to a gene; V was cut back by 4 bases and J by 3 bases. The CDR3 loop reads CASSLQDRGYTEAFF. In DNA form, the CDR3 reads TGCGCCAGCAGCCTACAAGACAGGGGATACACTGAAGCTTTCTTT.

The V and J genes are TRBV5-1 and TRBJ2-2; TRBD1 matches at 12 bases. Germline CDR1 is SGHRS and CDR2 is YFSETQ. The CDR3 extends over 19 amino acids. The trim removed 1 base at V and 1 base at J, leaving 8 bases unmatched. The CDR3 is CASSLRGDRGPMNTGELFF. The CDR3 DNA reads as TGCGCCAGCAGCTTGCGTGGGGACAGGGGGCCCATGAACACCGGGGAGCTGTTTTTT.

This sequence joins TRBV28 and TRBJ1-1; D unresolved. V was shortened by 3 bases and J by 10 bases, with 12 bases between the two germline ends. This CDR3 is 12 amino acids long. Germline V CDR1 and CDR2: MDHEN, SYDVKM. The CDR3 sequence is CASSLNTISAFF. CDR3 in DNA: TGTGCCAGCAGTTTGAACACTATCTCAGCTTTCTTT.

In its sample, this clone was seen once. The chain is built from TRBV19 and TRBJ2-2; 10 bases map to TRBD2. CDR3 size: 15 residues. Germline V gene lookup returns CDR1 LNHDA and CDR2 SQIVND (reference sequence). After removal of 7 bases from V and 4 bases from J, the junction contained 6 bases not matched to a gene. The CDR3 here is CASKLSGRSTGELFF. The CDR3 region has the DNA TGTGCCAGTAAGCTTAGCGGGAGGAGCACCGGGGAGCTGTTTTTT.

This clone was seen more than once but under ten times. CDR3: CASSLDRFSYGYTF. The CDR3 DNA follows: TGCGCCAGCAGCTTAGACAGGTTCTCCTATGGCTACACCTTC. This chain connects TRBV4-3 to TRBJ1-2; D might be TRBD1 (6 bases). Germline loops: CDR1 LGHNA, CDR2 YSLEER. CDR3 size: 14 residues. With 5 bases removed from V and 4 bases from J, the gap between germline ends came to 14 bases.

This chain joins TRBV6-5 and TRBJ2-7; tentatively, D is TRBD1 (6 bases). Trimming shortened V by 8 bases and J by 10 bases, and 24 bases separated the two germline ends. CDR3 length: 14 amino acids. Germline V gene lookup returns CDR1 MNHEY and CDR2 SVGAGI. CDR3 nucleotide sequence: TGTGCCAGCGGTCCCTCAGGGGCCTACCACTCTCAGTACTTC. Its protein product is CASGPSGAYHSQYF.

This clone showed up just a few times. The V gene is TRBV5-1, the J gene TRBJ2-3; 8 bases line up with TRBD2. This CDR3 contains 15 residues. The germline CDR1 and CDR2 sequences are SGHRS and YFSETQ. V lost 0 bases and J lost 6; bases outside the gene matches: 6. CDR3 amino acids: CASSLEGLEFDTQYF. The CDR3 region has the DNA TGCGCCAGCAGCTTGGAGGGACTAGAGTTTGATACGCAGTATTTT.

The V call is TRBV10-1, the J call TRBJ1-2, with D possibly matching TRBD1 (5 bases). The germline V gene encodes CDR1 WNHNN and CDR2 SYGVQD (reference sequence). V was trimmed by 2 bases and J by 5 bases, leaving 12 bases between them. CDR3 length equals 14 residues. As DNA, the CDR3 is TGCGCCAGCAGTGAGCCACAGGAGCATTATGGCTACACCTTC. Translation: CASSEPQEHYGYTF.

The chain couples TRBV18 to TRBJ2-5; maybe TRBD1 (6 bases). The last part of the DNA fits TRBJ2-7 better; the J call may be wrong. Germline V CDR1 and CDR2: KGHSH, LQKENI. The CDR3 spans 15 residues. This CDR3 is CASSLQGQGTYEQYF. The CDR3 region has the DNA TGTGCCAGCTCACTACAGGGACAAGGGACCTACGAGCAGTACTTC.

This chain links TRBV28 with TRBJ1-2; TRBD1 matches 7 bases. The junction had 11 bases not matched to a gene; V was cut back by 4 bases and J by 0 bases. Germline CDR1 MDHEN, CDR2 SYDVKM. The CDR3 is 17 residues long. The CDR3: CASSSPSGQVANYGYTF. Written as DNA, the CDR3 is TGTGCCAGCAGTTCACCCTCTGGACAGGTAGCTAACTATGGCTACACCTTC.

The CDR3: CASSQGGANTEAFF. CDR3 DNA sequence: TGTGCCAGCTCTCAGGGAGGCGCTAACACTGAAGCTTTCTTT. The chain joins TRBV18 to TRBJ1-1; D might be TRBD1 (5 bases). The germline V gene encodes CDR1 KGHSH and CDR2 LQKENI. Trimming removed 6 bases from V and 2 bases from J, with 13 bases in between. This CDR3 spans 14 amino acids.

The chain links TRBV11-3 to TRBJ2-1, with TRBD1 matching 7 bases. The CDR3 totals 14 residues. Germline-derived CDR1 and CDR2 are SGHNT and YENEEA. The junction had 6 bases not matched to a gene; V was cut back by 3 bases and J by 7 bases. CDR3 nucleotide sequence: TGTGCCAGCAGCTTTATACAGGGGAGTAATGAGCAGTTCTTC. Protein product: CASSFIQGSNEQFF. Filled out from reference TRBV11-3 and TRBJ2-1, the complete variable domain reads EAGVVQSPRYKIIEKKQPVAFWCNPISGHNTLYWYLQNLGQGPELLIRYENEEAVDDSQLPKDRFSAERLKGVDSTLKIQPAELGDSAVYLCASSFIQGSNEQFFGPGTRLTVL.

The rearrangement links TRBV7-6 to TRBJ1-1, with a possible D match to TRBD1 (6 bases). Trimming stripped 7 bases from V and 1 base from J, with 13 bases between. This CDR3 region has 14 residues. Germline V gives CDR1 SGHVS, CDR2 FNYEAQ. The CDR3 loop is CASTPGVSNTEAFF. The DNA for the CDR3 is TGTGCCAGCACCCCAGGGGTGTCGAACACTGAAGCTTTCTTT.